The rows below give T cell receptor beta chains drawn from one sample of a study of blood T cell repertoires in COVID-19. Clones were sequenced by immunoSEQ multiplex PCR, and TCRdb holds only the in-frame ones, with some missing. The sample holds hundreds of thousands of clones, around 84% seen once. Sequencing was carried out using PBMCs or T cells enriched from blood (not recorded which). The receptors originated from a woman between 50 and 59 years old who had recovered from COVID-19. Each CDR3 is given with its conserved first and last residue. The D gene is left open where the match is weak. Clone size is shown for a subset of rows, as once, few, many or a class of expanded clone.

-	TRBV28	-	TRBJ1-5	TGTGCCAGCAGTTTCCTGACTGAGGGGGACAATCAGCCCCAGCATTTT	CASSFLTEGDNQPQHF
few	TRBV18	TRBD1	TRBJ2-7	TGTGCCAGCTCACCTAGACAGGGGTCCTACGAGCAGTACTTC	CASSPRQGSYEQYF
-	TRBV10-3	TRBD2	TRBJ2-1	TGTGCCATCAGTGACGGGACTAGCCCGTTCTTC	CAISDGTSPFF
-	TRBV4-3	-	TRBJ2-1	TGCGCCAGCAGCCAAGATTACGGGGGTGAGCAGTTCTTC	CASSQDYGGEQFF
-	TRBV12-3/TRBV12-4	-	TRBJ1-6	TGTGCCAGCAGTAGTCAGGATAATTCACCCCTCCACTTT	CASSSQDNSPLHF
-	TRBV19	-	TRBJ2-3	TGTGCCAGTGCTGCGCGAATCAGCACAGATACGCAGTATTTT	CASAARISTDTQYF
-	TRBV3-1/TRBV3-2	-	TRBJ2-5	TGTGCCAGCAGCTCCGATGAGGAGACCCAGTACTTC	CASSSDEETQYF
-	TRBV18	-	TRBJ1-1	TGTGCCAGCTCACCAGGTCCGTCTCAGGGACTGTGGAACACTGAAGCTTTCTTT	CASSPGPSQGLWNTEAFF
-	TRBV11-2	-	TRBJ1-1	TGTGCCAGCAGCTTCCCACAGGCCATGAACACTGAAGCTTTCTTT	CASSFPQAMNTEAFF
few	TRBV6-5	TRBD1	TRBJ1-5	TGTGCCAGCAGTTTCGCGACAGGGGACCATCAGCCCCAGCATTTT	CASSFATGDHQPQHF
-	TRBV7-9	TRBD2	TRBJ2-7	TGTGCCAGCAGCTTAGCGCTTAGCGGGAGTTTTGACGAGCAGTACTTC	CASSLALSGSFDEQYF
-	TRBV28	-	TRBJ2-7	TGTGCCAGCAGTGACAGGGAGGAATACGAGCAGTACTTC	CASSDREEYEQYF
-	TRBV5-1	-	TRBJ1-1	TGCGCCAGCAGCTTTGAATCCGACATTCTGAACACTGAAGCTTTCTTT	CASSFESDILNTEAFF
-	TRBV6-5	-	TRBJ1-2	TGTGCCAGCAGTTACCCCCTCCACACCTTC	CASSYPLHTF
-	TRBV27	TRBD2	TRBJ2-7	TGTGCCAGCAGTTTGGGGGTTGCGGGGGTTACCTACGAGCAGTACTTC	CASSLGVAGVTYEQYF
-	TRBV9	TRBD2	TRBJ2-2	TGTGCCAGCAGCACGGTGGGGACTAGCGGGTCGGAGAACACCGGGGAGCTGTTTTTT	CASSTVGTSGSENTGELFF
few	TRBV18	-	TRBJ2-2	TGTGCCAGCTCACTAGACACCGGGGAGCTGTTTTTT	CASSLDTGELFF
-	TRBV7-9	TRBD1	TRBJ1-6	TGTGCCAGCAGCTTAGGCCCGGGACAGAGCTCCTATAATTCACCCCTCCACTTT	CASSLGPGQSSYNSPLHF
few	TRBV6-2/TRBV6-3	TRBD1	TRBJ1-5	TGTGCCAGCAGCTCGGGACAGCAGAATCAGCCCCAGCATTTT	CASSSGQQNQPQHF
-	TRBV11-1	-	TRBJ2-2	TGTGCCAGCAGCCTAACGGCCGGGGAGCTGTTTTTT	CASSLTAGELFF
-	TRBV6-5	TRBD1	TRBJ1-1	TGTGCCAGCAGTTCGGGACAGACTATGAACACTGAAGCTTTCTTT	CASSSGQTMNTEAFF
-	TRBV2	-	TRBJ1-5	TGTGCCAGCAGTGAGGATTCTTGGGCCCCCCAGCATTTT	CASSEDSWAPQHF
-	TRBV21-1	-	TRBJ1-5	TGTGCCAGCATCCCCCGCTGGGGACAGGCATGGGTTAGCAATCAGCCCCAGCATTTT	CASIPRWGQAWVSNQPQHF
-	TRBV7-3	TRBD2	TRBJ2-1	TGTGCCAGCGGGCGGGAGGCTATCAGCAATGAGCAGTTCTTC	CASGREAISNEQFF
-	TRBV19	-	TRBJ1-1	TGTGCCAGTAGTTACAGAATGAACACTGAAGCTTTCTTT	CASSYRMNTEAFF
once	TRBV10-3	TRBD2	TRBJ2-1	TGTGCCGTCGCTCGGGAGGCGGGCAATGAGCAGTTCTTC	CAVAREAGNEQFF
-	TRBV9	-	TRBJ1-4	TGTGCCAGCAGCGTAGTGCCAGGCCTTAATGAAAAACTGTTTTTT	CASSVVPGLNEKLFF
-	TRBV28	TRBD1	TRBJ1-1	TGTGCCAGCACCGCTTCCGGGACAGGGGGCGCAGGGACTGAAGCTTTCTTT	CASTASGTGGAGTEAFF
-	TRBV9	-	TRBJ2-1	TGTGCCAGCAGCGTATCTAGGGACAAGGCCTACAATGAGCAGTTCTTC	CASSVSRDKAYNEQFF
-	TRBV11-3	-	TRBJ1-2	TGTGCCAGCAGATTCTATAGGACACTCTATGGCTACACCTTC	CASRFYRTLYGYTF
once	TRBV11-2	-	TRBJ2-5	TGTGCCAGCAGCTTAGGATTGGCAGGAGAGACCCAGTACTTC	CASSLGLAGETQYF
-	TRBV2	TRBD2	TRBJ2-3	TGTGCCGGGTCGGGGGGAAGAGCTAGCACAGATACGCAGTATTTT	CAGSGGRASTDTQYF
-	TRBV7-4	-	TRBJ1-6	TGTGCCAGCAGCTTAGGGACAGAGGGCCAGTCGCCCCTCCACTTT	CASSLGTEGQSPLHF
-	TRBV30	TRBD2	TRBJ2-7	TGTGCTTCTCGGACTAGCGGGAGGTACGAGCAGTACTTC	CASRTSGRYEQYF
-	TRBV19	TRBD2	TRBJ2-2	TGTGCCAGTAGAACTAGCGGGAGTAACACCGGGGAGCTGTTTTTT	CASRTSGSNTGELFF
-	TRBV7-2	TRBD1	TRBJ1-2	TGTGCCAGCAGCTTAGTCGGGGGGACAGGTACTTTTAACTATGGCTACACCTTC	CASSLVGGTGTFNYGYTF
-	TRBV28	TRBD1	TRBJ1-2	TGTGCCAGCAGCCCCGACAGGGGTTACACCTTC	CASSPDRGYTF
-	TRBV10-3	TRBD1	TRBJ1-1	TGTGCCATCAGTGGAGGTAATGACAGGGTGACTGAAGCTTTCTTT	CAISGGNDRVTEAFF
few	TRBV19	-	TRBJ1-5	TGTGCCAGTAGTCCACCCAGTGTGTATCAGCCCCAGCATTTT	CASSPPSVYQPQHF
-	TRBV18	-	TRBJ1-5	TGTGCCAGCTCACCAGAGGGAAATCAGCCCCAGCATTTT	CASSPEGNQPQHF
-	TRBV7-9	TRBD2	TRBJ2-3	TGTGCCAGCAGCCCGACTAGCAGTAGCACAGATACGCAGTATTTT	CASSPTSSSTDTQYF
-	TRBV25-1	-	TRBJ2-5	TGTGCCAGCAGTGATCCACGCGGTTGGAGAAACCAAGAGACCCAGTACTTC	CASSDPRGWRNQETQYF
-	TRBV7-8	-	TRBJ1-3	TGTGCCAGCAGCTACTCACAGGGATTCGGTGGAAACACCATATATTTT	CASSYSQGFGGNTIYF
-	TRBV10-2	-	TRBJ2-7	TGCGCCAGCAGTGTGCAGAGTCTAGCGTCCGAGCAGTACTTC	CASSVQSLASEQYF
-	TRBV30	TRBD1	TRBJ1-1	TGTGCCTGGGGGCTTGCGGGACAGGGGTATTACACTGAAGCTTTCTTT	CAWGLAGQGYYTEAFF
few	TRBV19	-	TRBJ2-2	TGTGCCAGTAGCCAGGAGGGGGGGCGCACCGGGGAGCTGTTTTTT	CASSQEGGRTGELFF
-	TRBV6-5	TRBD2	TRBJ2-3	TGTGCCAGCGGGGGACTAGCGGGGCTCACAGATACGCAGTATTTT	CASGGLAGLTDTQYF
-	TRBV30	TRBD1	TRBJ1-6	TGTGCCTGGAGCGTGGACAGGGTTAACTCACCCCTCCACTTT	CAWSVDRVNSPLHF
-	TRBV6-5	-	TRBJ2-1	TGTGCCAGCAGTTATACTACCCCCTCCTACAATGAGCAGTTCTTC	CASSYTTPSYNEQFF
-	TRBV5-1	-	TRBJ2-5	TGCGCCAGCAGCTTGGCGGACAGAGAGGGGGAGACCCAGTACTTC	CASSLADREGETQYF
-	TRBV7-9	-	TRBJ2-5	TGTGCCAGCAGCCAGAGGAGTGAGACCCAGTACTTC	CASSQRSETQYF
-	TRBV6-1	-	TRBJ1-5	TGTGCCAGCAGTGAAGTGTTACAGCTCAATCAGCCCCAGCATTTT	CASSEVLQLNQPQHF
-	TRBV30	TRBD1	TRBJ2-3	TGTGCCTGGAGGCCCAGGGACAGGGCCACAGATACGCAGTATTTT	CAWRPRDRATDTQYF